The clone carrying this T cell receptor (beta chain) was recorded only once. This table comes from immunoSEQ multiplex PCR, and its TCRdb copy is limited to in-frame clones, with some not included. The sample has about 300,000 clones, around 92% seen once; the top ten hold around 6%. This specimen belongs to a study of blood T cell repertoires in COVID-19. Study overall: COVID-19 samples collected from the United States, Italy and Spain covered acute and convalescent phases. T cells, B-cell-depleted T cells, or PBMCs supplied cDNA or gDNA.

Sequencing was performed on peripheral blood. This clonotype was sampled from a man aged 18 to 29 who had recovered from COVID-19.

The CDR3 spells CASSQGDIPAYGYTF. CDR3 coding DNA: TGCGCCAGCAGCCAAGGGGACATCCCTGCTTATGGCTACACCTTC. This chain connects TRBV4-3 to TRBJ1-2, with a tentative D call TRBD1 (6 bases). V lost 1 base and J 5 bases, leaving 14 bases between the germline ends. From germline, CDR1 is LGHNA and CDR2 YSLEER. The CDR3 totals 15 residues.